This T cell receptor (beta chain) comes out of a study of shared clonotypes between healthy human individuals. Study-level results: In four donors, around 5% of naive CD4 clonotypes appeared in common.

Repertoires were generated with immunoSEQ multiplex PCR, while TCRdb's copy carries only in-frame clones and drops some. The table lists about 2.1 million clones, 85% to 95% of them singletons. Regarding this clone: Antigen specificity is unknown.

Naive-designated CD8 cells lacked CD45RO, were positively enriched for CCR7, and omitted terminally differentiated effector memory CD45RA+ cells. Sequenced material: naive CD8+ T cells from PBMCs. The TCR originated in a man aged 18-30 years in good health. Some clones in this sample may be carry-over from other donors' samples.

The CDR3 protein is CASSMGTRSTDTQYF. DNA for the CDR3: TGTGCCAGCAGTATGGGGACTAGAAGCACAGATACGCAGTATTTT. The V call is TRBV27, the J call TRBJ2-3; 8 bases map to TRBD2. The CDR3 has 15 residues. The junction had 4 bases not matched to a gene; V was cut back by 5 bases and J by 0 bases. The germline gives CDR1 MNHEY, CDR2 SMNVEV (reference sequence).